This TCR beta chain was recorded in a study of shared clonotypes between healthy human individuals. This CDR3 contains 14 residues. Trimming cost V 2 bases and J 3 bases, with 11 bases left between them. The germline V gene encodes CDR1 SGHTA and CDR2 FQGNSA. Clones were sequenced by immunoSEQ multiplex PCR, and TCRdb holds only the in-frame ones, with some missing. The sample includes roughly 2.6 million clones, approximately 92% seen only once; the top ten take roughly 0.14%. Findings and caveats of the study: Shared clonotypes: roughly 4.5% naive CD4, approximately 3.4% naive CD8, 2.3% memory CD4, over 0.3% memory CD8.

To note about this clone: Its antigen is not identified.

V gene TRBV7-2 combines with J gene TRBJ2-7; D is unresolved. The sequencing input was naive CD4+ T cells sorted from blood. Subset indicated: CD45RA+ positively selected. This TCR derives from a man between 18 and 29 years old in good health. The CDR3 here is CASSLRTIFYEQYF. CDR3 DNA sequence: TGTGCCAGCAGCTTACGGACCATATTCTACGAGCAGTACTTC.